These T cell receptor beta chains were read from a single sample in a study of blood T cell repertoires in COVID-19. Libraries were prepared by immunoSEQ multiplex PCR; TCRdb keeps only in-frame clonotypes and omits some of them. This table has under 450,000 clones, roughly 84% appearing once. Sample: PBMCs or T cells enriched from blood (not recorded which). These receptors were collected from a woman in her 30s who had recovered from COVID-19. Each CDR3 is given with its conserved first and last residue. Each record gives: V gene, D gene, J gene, clone size, CDR3 protein, CDR3 DNA. The D gene is left open where the match is weak. Not all rows give a size; the values are once, few, many and, for expanded clones, a class.

TRBV20-1,-,TRBJ1-5,-,CSASNGDQPQHF,TGCAGTGCTAGTAATGGAGATCAGCCCCAGCATTTT
TRBV5-1,TRBD1,TRBJ2-4,-,CASSTLGQGADIQYF,TGCGCCAGCTCAACCCTCGGCCAGGGGGCGGACATTCAGTACTTC
TRBV2,-,TRBJ1-4,-,CAGSPFVATNEKLFF,TGTGCCGGCTCACCCTTTGTTGCAACTAATGAAAAACTGTTTTTT
TRBV15,-,TRBJ2-2,-,CATSRGGPMSGELFF,TGTGCCACCAGCAGAGGTGGGCCGATGAGCGGGGAGCTGTTTTTT
TRBV10-1,-,TRBJ2-4,-,CASSESGVNIQYF,TGCGCCAGCAGTGAGTCCGGGGTTAACATTCAGTACTTC
TRBV18,TRBD1,TRBJ1-3,once,CASSPQGQAAGNTIYF,TGTGCCAGCTCACCCCAGGGACAGGCTGCTGGAAACACCATATATTTT
TRBV2,TRBD1,TRBJ2-2,-,CASSETGGDTGELFF,TGTGCCAGCAGTGAAACAGGGGGCGACACCGGGGAGCTGTTTTTT
TRBV5-5,-,TRBJ2-3,-,CASSSTSSLPFTTDTQYF,TGTGCCAGCAGCTCTACCTCCTCCTTACCCTTTACCACAGATACGCAGTATTTT
TRBV3-1/TRBV3-2,TRBD2,TRBJ2-2,-,CASSGLGVTGELFF,TGTGCCAGCAGTGGACTAGGGGTCACCGGGGAGCTGTTTTTT
TRBV6-5,TRBD1,TRBJ1-2,-,CASRPRQGGSYGYTF,TGTGCCAGCAGACCGCGACAGGGGGGGAGCTATGGCTACACCTTC